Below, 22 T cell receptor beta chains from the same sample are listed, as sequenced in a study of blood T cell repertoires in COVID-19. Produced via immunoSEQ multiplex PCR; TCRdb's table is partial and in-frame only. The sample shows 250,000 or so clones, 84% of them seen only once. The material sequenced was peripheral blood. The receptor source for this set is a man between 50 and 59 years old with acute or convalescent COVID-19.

The CDR3 reads CASSFYSSYNSPLHF. The CDR3 bases are TGTGCCAGCAGTTTCTATAGCTCCTATAATTCACCCCTCCACTTT. The chain has TRBV27 and TRBJ1-6; D unclear. The CDR3 runs to 15 residues. The V gene's germline CDR1 is MNHEY and CDR2 SMNVEV (reference sequence). V dropped 3 bases and J dropped 0 bases, with 6 bases sitting between them.

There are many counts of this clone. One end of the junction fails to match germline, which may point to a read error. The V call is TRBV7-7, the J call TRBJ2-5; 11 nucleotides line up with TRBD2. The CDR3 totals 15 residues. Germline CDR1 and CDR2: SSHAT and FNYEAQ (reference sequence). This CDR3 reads CASSTVAGGRETQYF. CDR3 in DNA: TGTGCTAGCAGCACCGTAGCGGGGGGGCGAGAGACCCAGTACTTC.

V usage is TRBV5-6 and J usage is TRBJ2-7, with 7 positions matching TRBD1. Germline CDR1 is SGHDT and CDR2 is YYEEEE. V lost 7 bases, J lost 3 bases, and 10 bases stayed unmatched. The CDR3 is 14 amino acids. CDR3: CASGSGTAFYEQYF. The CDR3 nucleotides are TGTGCCAGCGGGTCCGGGACAGCCTTCTACGAGCAGTACTTC.

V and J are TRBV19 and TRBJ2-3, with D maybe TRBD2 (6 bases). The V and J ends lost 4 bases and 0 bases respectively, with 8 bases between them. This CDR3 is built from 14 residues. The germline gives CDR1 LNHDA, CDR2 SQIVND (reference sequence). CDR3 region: CASSNLASTDTQYF. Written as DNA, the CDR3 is TGTGCCAGTAGTAATCTAGCGAGCACAGATACGCAGTATTTT.

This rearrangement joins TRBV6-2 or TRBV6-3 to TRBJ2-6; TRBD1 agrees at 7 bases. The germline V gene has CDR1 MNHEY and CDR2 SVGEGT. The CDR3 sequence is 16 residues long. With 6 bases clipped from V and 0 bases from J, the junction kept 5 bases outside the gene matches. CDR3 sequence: CASSEQGISGANVLTF. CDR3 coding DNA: TGTGCCAGCAGCGAACAGGGGATCTCTGGGGCCAACGTCCTGACTTTC.

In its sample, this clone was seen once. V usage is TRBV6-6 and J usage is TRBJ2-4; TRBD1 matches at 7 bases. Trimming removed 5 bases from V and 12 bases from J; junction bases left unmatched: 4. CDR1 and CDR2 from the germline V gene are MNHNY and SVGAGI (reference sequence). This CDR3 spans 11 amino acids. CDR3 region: CASSIRDSQYF. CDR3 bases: TGTGCCAGCAGTATACGGGACAGTCAGTACTTC.

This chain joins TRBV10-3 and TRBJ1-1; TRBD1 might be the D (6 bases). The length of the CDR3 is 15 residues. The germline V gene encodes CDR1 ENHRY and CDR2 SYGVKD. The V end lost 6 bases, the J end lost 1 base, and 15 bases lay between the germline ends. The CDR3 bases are TGTGCCATCAGGGGGGACGACAGGAGGAACACTGAAGCTTTCTTT. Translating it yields CAIRGDDRRNTEAFF.

This CDR3 is CASSFGAGGQETQYF. Written as DNA, the CDR3 is TGCGCCAGCAGCTTTGGGGCAGGGGGACAAGAGACCCAGTACTTC. The chain uses TRBV5-1 and TRBJ2-5, with TRBD1 identical over 7 bases. The germline CDR1 and CDR2 sequences are SGHRS and YFSETQ. The CDR3 contains 15 residues. V was clipped by 2 bases and J by 2 bases; unmatched bases: 6.

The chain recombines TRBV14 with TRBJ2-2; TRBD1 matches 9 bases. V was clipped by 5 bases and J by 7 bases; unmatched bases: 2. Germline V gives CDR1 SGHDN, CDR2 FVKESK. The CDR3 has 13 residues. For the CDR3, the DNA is TGTGCCAGCAGCTGGACAGGGGTCGGGGAGCTGTTTTTT. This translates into CASSWTGVGELFF.

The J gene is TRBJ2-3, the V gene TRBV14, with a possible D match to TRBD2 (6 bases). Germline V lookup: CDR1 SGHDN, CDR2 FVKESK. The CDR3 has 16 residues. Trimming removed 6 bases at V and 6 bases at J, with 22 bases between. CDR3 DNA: TGTGCCAGCAGTCCCTCGGGATGGGGGAGGTTGGATACGCAGTATTTT. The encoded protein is CASSPSGWGRLDTQYF.

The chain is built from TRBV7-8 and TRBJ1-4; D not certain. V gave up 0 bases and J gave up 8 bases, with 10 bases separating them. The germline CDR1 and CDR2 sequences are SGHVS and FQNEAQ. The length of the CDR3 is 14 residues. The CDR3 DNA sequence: TGTGCCAGCAGCTTAGCTATCCGGGAAGAAAAACTGTTTTTT. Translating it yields CASSLAIREEKLFF.

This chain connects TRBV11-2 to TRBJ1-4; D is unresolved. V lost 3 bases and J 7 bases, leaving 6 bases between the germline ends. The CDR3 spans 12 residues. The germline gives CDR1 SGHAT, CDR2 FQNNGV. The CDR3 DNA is TGTGCCAGCAGCTTCAACACTGAAAAACTGTTTTTT. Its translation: CASSFNTEKLFF.

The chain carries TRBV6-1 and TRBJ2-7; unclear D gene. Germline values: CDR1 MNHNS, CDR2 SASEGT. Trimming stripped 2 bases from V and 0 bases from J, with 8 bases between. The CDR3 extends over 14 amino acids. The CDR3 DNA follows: TGTGCCAGCAGTGAATCCACATACTCCTACGAGCAGTACTTC. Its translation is CASSESTYSYEQYF.

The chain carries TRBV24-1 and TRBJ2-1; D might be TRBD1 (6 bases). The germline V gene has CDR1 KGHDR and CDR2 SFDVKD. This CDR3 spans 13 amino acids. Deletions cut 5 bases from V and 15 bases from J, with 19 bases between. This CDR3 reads CATSGGKGESWFF. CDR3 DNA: TGTGCCACCAGTGGGGGGAAGGGGGAAAGTTGGTTCTTC.

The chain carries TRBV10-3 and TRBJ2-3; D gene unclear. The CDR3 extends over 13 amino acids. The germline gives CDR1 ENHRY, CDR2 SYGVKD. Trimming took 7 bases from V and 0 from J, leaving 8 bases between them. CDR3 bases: TGTGCCATCAAACTTCCAAGCACAGATACGCAGTATTTT. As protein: CAIKLPSTDTQYF.

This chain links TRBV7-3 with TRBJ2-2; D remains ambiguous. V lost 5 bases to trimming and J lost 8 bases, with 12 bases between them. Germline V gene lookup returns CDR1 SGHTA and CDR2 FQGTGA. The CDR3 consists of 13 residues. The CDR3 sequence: CASSPPVTGELFF. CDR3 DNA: TGTGCCAGCAGCCCCCCAGTTACGGGGGAGCTGTTTTTT.

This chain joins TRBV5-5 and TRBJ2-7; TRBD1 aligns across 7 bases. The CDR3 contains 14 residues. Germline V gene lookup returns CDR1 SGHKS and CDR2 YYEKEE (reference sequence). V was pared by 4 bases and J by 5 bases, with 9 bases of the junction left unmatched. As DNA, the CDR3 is TGTGCCAGCAGCAGACCGGGACAGAGCAACGAGCAGTACTTC. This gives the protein CASSRPGQSNEQYF.

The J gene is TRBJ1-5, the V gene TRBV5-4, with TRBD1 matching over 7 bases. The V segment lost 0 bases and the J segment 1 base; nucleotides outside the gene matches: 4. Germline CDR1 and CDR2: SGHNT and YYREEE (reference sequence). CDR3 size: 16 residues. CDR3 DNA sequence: TGTGCCAGCAGCTTGGGAGGGGGCGTGAGCAATCAGCCCCAGCATTTT. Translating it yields CASSLGGGVSNQPQHF.

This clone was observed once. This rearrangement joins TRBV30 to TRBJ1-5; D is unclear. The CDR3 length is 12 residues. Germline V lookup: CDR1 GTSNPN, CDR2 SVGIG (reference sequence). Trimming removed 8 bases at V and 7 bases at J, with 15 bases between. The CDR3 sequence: CATLAISQPQHF. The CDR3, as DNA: TGTGCCACCTTGGCCATTTCACAGCCCCAGCATTTT.

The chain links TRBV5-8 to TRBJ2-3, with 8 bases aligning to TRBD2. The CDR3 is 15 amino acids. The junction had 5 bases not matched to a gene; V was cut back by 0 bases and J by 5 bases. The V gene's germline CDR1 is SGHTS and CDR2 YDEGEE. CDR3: CASSLAGGAGDTQYF. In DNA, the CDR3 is TGTGCCAGCAGCTTGGCCGGGGGGGCAGGAGATACGCAGTATTTT.

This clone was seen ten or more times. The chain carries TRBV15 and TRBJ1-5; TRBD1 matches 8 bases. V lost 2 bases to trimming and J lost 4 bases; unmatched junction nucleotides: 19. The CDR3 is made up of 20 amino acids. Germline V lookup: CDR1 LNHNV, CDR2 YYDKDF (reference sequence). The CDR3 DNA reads TGTGCCACCAGCAGATTCTTCCGTTCACAGGGGGGACAGCTGAATCAGCCCCAGCATTTT. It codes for CATSRFFRSQGGQLNQPQHF.

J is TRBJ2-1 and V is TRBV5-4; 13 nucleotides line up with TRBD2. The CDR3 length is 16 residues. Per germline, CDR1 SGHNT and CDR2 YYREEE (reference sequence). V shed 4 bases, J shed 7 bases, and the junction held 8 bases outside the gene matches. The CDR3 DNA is TGTGCCAGCAGCCGATGGGGACTAGCGGGATCAAATGAGCAGTTCTTC. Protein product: CASSRWGLAGSNEQFF.